A selection of T cell receptor beta chains follows, all from one sample in a study of T cells in Graves' hyperthyroidism and ophthalmopathy. From the multiplex PCR reads, TCRdb called clonotypes with MiXCR, one entry per CDR3 protein. Seen here are about 840,000 distinct CDR3 sequences, roughly 40% observed once, and the top ten hold 8% to 9%. The sample comprised blood. Every receptor here comes from a young man with Graves' hyperthyroidism. Both conserved end residues are part of each CDR3. D genes are given only for firm matches. Part of the rows lack a size; the others show once, few, many or a class for expanded clones.

J gene | V gene | clone size | CDR3 length | D gene | CDR3 DNA | CDR3 protein
TRBJ1-1 | TRBV2 | many | 14 | TRBD1 | TGTGCCAGCAGGGTCGACAGGGATGGCACTGAAGCTTTCTTT | CASRVDRDGTEAFF
TRBJ2-7 | TRBV6-6 | few | 14 | TRBD2 | TGTGCCAGCGTGACCGTGGCGGGAGGAGGCGAGCAGTACTTC | CASVTVAGGGEQYF
TRBJ1-5 | TRBV19 | many | 15 | TRBD1 | TGTGCCAGTAGTGTGGGACAGCGGCCGACTCAGCCCCAGCATTTT | CASSVGQRPTQPQHF
TRBJ1-5 | TRBV5-1 | many | 13 | NA | TGCGCCAGCAGCTCGAACGGGAATCAGCCCCAGCATTTT | CASSSNGNQPQHF
TRBJ2-5 | TRBV7-6 | many | 15 | TRBD1 | TGTGCCAGCAGCCAATGGGGGACAGACCAAGAGACCCAGTACTTC | CASSQWGTDQETQYF
TRBJ1-1 | TRBV20-1 | NA | 13 | TRBD1 | TGCAGTGCTGTATTGGACAGGGCCACTGAAGCTTTCTTT | CSAVLDRATEAFF
TRBJ1-6 | TRBV30 | NA | 13 | TRBD1 | TGTGCCTGGAGTGGACAGGGAAATTCACCCCTCCACTTT | CAWSGQGNSPLHF
TRBJ1-2 | TRBV12-3/TRBV12-4 | NA | 14 | NA | TGTGCCACCATCGGGGGTGGGTCTAACTATGGCTACACCTTC | CATIGGGSNYGYTF
TRBJ1-6 | TRBV20-1 | many | 13 | NA | TGCAGTGCTAGCCCCAGGGACGGTTCACCCCTCCACTTT | CSASPRDGSPLHF
TRBJ1-1 | TRBV7-9 | many | 13 | NA | TGTGCCAGCGAGGGGGTCAAGAACACTGAAGCTTTCTTT | CASEGVKNTEAFF
TRBJ2-7 | TRBV12-3/TRBV12-4 | once | 14 | NA | TGTGCCAGCAGCTTAGACAGGGGAGGGCGACTCGCGTACTTC | CASSLDRGGRLAYF
TRBJ2-2 | TRBV9 | NA | 15 | NA | TGTGCCAGCAGCGTAAGGGGTCTGAACACCGGGGAGCTGTTTTTT | CASSVRGLNTGELFF
TRBJ1-2 | TRBV2 | NA | 13 | TRBD1 | TGTGCCAGCAGGGTTACAGGGGGGGATGGCTACACCTTC | CASRVTGGDGYTF
TRBJ2-5 | TRBV6-5 | NA | 14 | NA | TGTGCCAGCGTCGTAGCGGTAGGATCAGAGACCCAGTACTTC | CASVVAVGSETQYF
TRBJ1-5 | TRBV2 | many | 15 | TRBD1 | TGTGCCAGCAGTGACCGGGACAGGGGCTATCAGCCCCAGCATTTT | CASSDRDRGYQPQHF
TRBJ2-2 | TRBV20-1 | few | 13 | NA | TGCAGTGCTAGAGCTCACAGCACCGGGGAGCTGTTTTTT | CSARAHSTGELFF
TRBJ2-7 | TRBV14 | NA | 12 | NA | TGTGCCAGCAGCCAAGTCGGGGTTCAGCAGTACTTC | CASSQVGVQQYF
TRBJ2-6 | TRBV7-3 | many | 14 | NA | TGTGCCAGCAGCTTAATGGGTGGGGCCAACGTCCTGACTTTC | CASSLMGGANVLTF
TRBJ1-1 | TRBV7-2 | NA | 16 | NA | TGCGCCAGCAGCCACCCGCTTGGGGCGTCGGACACTGAAGCTTTCTTT | CASSHPLGASDTEAFF
TRBJ2-7 | TRBV20-1 | few | 15 | NA | TGCAGCAGCTCAGCGAAGGGGGACGGGTCCTACGAGCAGTACTTC | CSSSAKGDGSYEQYF
TRBJ1-2 | TRBV6-5 | NA | 15 | NA | TGTGCCAGCAGAATCGGACCCACCTCAAACTATGGCTACACCTTC | CASRIGPTSNYGYTF
TRBJ2-2 | TRBV14 | few | 13 | NA | TGTGCCAGCAGCCTCCAGGGTCTCGGGGAGCTGTTTTTT | CASSLQGLGELFF
TRBJ1-1 | TRBV20-1 | few | 14 | NA | TGCAGTGCTAGGGATTGGCGGGGGTGGGCTGAAGCTTTCTTT | CSARDWRGWAEAFF
TRBJ1-1 | TRBV9 | NA | 17 | NA | TGTGCCAGCAGCGTAGGGCAGGGTGGAAGGATGAACACTGAAGCTTTCTTT | CASSVGQGGRMNTEAFF
TRBJ2-7 | TRBV19 | many | 13 | NA | TGTGCCAGTAGTGGCGGGGGCCTCTACGAGCAGTACTTC | CASSGGGLYEQYF
TRBJ2-7 | TRBV7-8 | NA | 16 | NA | TGTGCCAGCAGCTTAGTGGAAGGGGCTCTATACCACGAGCAGTACTTC | CASSLVEGALYHEQYF
TRBJ2-7 | TRBV10-3 | once | 12 | NA | TGTGCCAGCGACGGACGGTCCTACGAGCAGTACTTC | CASDGRSYEQYF
TRBJ1-1 | TRBV11-2 | NA | 16 | NA | TGTGCCAGCAGCTTAGGGGGCGTAGGAATGAACACTGAAGCTTTCTTT | CASSLGGVGMNTEAFF
TRBJ2-7 | TRBV20-1 | many | 13 | NA | TGCAGTGCTGGGGGACTTAGCTCCTACGAGCAGTACTTC | CSAGGLSSYEQYF
TRBJ1-5 | TRBV20-1 | few | 13 | NA | TGCAGTGCTAGCGGGGATAGCAATCAGCCCCAGCATTTT | CSASGDSNQPQHF
TRBJ2-5 | TRBV11-2 | NA | 15 | NA | TGTGCCAGCAGCTCCATAGTCCCCCCTGGGGAGACCCAGTACTTC | CASSSIVPPGETQYF
TRBJ1-4 | TRBV2 | NA | 13 | NA | TGTGCCAGCAGTGTCAGGGCACGAGAAAAACTGTTTTTT | CASSVRAREKLFF
TRBJ2-7 | TRBV2 | many | 14 | NA | TGTGCCAGCCATCTGAGCAGGTCCGTCTACGAGCAGTACTTC | CASHLSRSVYEQYF
TRBJ2-3 | TRBV7-3 | NA | 17 | NA | TGTGCCAGCAGCCTACCAGGGGCAGACACGGGCCCAGATACGCAGTATTTT | CASSLPGADTGPDTQYF
TRBJ1-1 | TRBV29-1 | NA | 10 | NA | TGCAGCGTGGGGACCTCGGAAGCTTTCTTT | CSVGTSEAFF
TRBJ1-1 | TRBV7-9 | NA | 16 | NA | TGTGCCAGCAGCTTGGCCTGGGTGGTCGTGAACACTGAAGCTTTCTTT | CASSLAWVVVNTEAFF
TRBJ2-7 | TRBV4-2 | NA | 15 | TRBD2 | TGTGCCAGCAGCCAAGATACCGGGGGGGCCTGGGAGCAGTACTTC | CASSQDTGGAWEQYF
TRBJ1-2 | TRBV6-4 | NA | 14 | NA | TGTGCCAGCAGTGACAACCCCAGTACCAATGGCTACACCTTC | CASSDNPSTNGYTF
TRBJ2-2 | TRBV13 | NA | 16 | TRBD2 | TGTGCCAGCAGCTTAGAGGGACTAGCGGGTGCCGGGGAGCTGTTTTTT | CASSLEGLAGAGELFF
TRBJ2-5 | TRBV10-3 | many | 13 | NA | TGTGCCATTTCGGTAGCGCGACAAGAGACCCAGTACTTC | CAISVARQETQYF